Detailed here is one T cell receptor (beta chain). Antigen: not known. This entry comes from a study of vaccination and CD4 T cells after COVID-19. In the study overall: Six men and four women formed the convalescents, two being Hispanic.

Overall study findings and caveats: Relatively small numbers of convalescent patients were studied, with no early post-infection timepoints included.

Sequencing of cultured CD4+ T cell DNA used the Oncomine TCR Beta short-read assay. The source of extracted genomic DNA was cultured CD4+ T cells. TCRdb re-called the PCR reads with MiXCR, one entry per CDR3 protein. This table holds about 3,900 distinct CDR3 sequences, roughly a fifth found once. CDR3 length: 13 residues. Trimming took 3 bases from V and 5 from J, leaving 11 bases between them. Germline values: CDR1 DFQATT, CDR2 SNEGSKA (reference sequence). Treatment given: approximately 10-day PBMC culture with coronavirus spike peptide pools or control peptides (ViraFEST assay). ViraFEST used peptide pools to expand antigen-specific T cells, then sequenced TCRs.

The TCR comes from a human donor who had recovered from COVID-19. The chain joins TRBV20-1 to TRBJ1-5, with D uncertain. The specimen was CD4+ T cells from blood, cultured in vitro. The CDR3 nucleotides are TGCAGTGCTAGCTACGGGGAAGATCAGCCCCAGCATTTT. Amino acids: CSASYGEDQPQHF.